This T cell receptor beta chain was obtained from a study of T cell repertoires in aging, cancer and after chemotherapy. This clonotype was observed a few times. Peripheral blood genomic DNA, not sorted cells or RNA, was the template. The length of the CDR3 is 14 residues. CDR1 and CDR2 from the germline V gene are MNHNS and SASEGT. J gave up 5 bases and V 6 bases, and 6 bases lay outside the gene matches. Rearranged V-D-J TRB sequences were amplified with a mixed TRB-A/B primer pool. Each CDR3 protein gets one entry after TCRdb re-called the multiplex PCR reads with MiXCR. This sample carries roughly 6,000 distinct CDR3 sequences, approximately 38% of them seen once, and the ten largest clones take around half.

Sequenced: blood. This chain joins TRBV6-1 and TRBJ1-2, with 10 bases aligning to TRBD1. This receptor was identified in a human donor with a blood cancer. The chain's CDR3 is CASRETGGGYGYTF. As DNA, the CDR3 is TGTGCCAGCAGAGAGACAGGGGGCGGGTATGGCTACACCTTC.